A selection of T cell receptor beta chains follows, all from one sample in a study of patients and donors after allogeneic stem cell transplantation. Via MiXCR, TCRdb re-called the RT-PCR reads, giving one row per CDR3 protein. In the table there are 410,000 or so distinct CDR3 sequences, 16% of which are singletons. The material sequenced was blood, either unsorted or a sorted T cell fraction (not recorded which). These receptors all stem from a human donor who was either an allogeneic HSCT recipient or a stem cell or donor lymphocyte infusion donor (not recorded which). It is not recorded whose cells these are; they may come from a transplant donor. Each CDR3 is given with its conserved first and last residue. A D gene is named only where the DNA matches it firmly. Size tells how often a clone was seen (once, few, many) or the class of an expanded clone, and some rows leave it out.

J,size,D,V,DNA,CDR3
TRBJ2-5,-,-,TRBV15,TGTGCCACCAGCAGAGATGGCAGGAACCAAGAGACCCAGTACTTC,CATSRDGRNQETQYF
TRBJ1-3,-,-,TRBV20-1,TGCAGTGCTAGGCGGAGGAACTCTGGAAACACCATATATTTT,CSARRRNSGNTIYF
TRBJ2-3,-,-,TRBV9,TGTGCCAGCAGGAGAACGGGTTTAAGCACAGATACGCAGTATTTT,CASRRTGLSTDTQYF
TRBJ1-6,-,-,TRBV12-3/TRBV12-4,TGTGCCAGCAGCCCCTCCGGGGTAGGGGGCTATAATTCACCCCTCCACTTT,CASSPSGVGGYNSPLHF
TRBJ1-2,-,-,TRBV20-1,TGCAGTGCTCGGACATACCTCGGGACCTCCTACACCTTC,CSARTYLGTSYTF
TRBJ2-7,few,-,TRBV7-2,TGTGCCAGCAGCTTGATAGCTGGGGCAGTTCAGGACGAGCAGTACTTC,CASSLIAGAVQDEQYF
TRBJ2-1,few,TRBD2,TRBV19,TGTGCCAGTAGTATATACGGGACTAGCGGGGGTAGTGAGCAGTTCTTC,CASSIYGTSGGSEQFF
TRBJ1-1,-,-,TRBV12-5,TGTGCTAGTGGCCTCAAGTATGGGGGGGACACTGAAGCTTTCTTT,CASGLKYGGDTEAFF
TRBJ2-5,few,TRBD1,TRBV4-1,TGCGCCAGCAGCCACCCCCCAGGGGGCGAAGAGACCCAGTACTTC,CASSHPPGGEETQYF
TRBJ2-7,-,TRBD1,TRBV19,TGTGCCAGTAGTACCCCAGGGGGAACAAGCTCCTACGAGCAGTACTTC,CASSTPGGTSSYEQYF
TRBJ1-2,-,-,TRBV5-1,TGCGCCAGCAGCTCCAAGGGGCCGGACTATGGCTACACCTTC,CASSSKGPDYGYTF
TRBJ1-5,-,-,TRBV29-1,TGCAGCGTTCGCCTCCGAGCCTGGAATCAGCCCCAGCATTTT,CSVRLRAWNQPQHF
TRBJ1-6,few,-,TRBV5-1,TGCGCCAGCAGCTTGGCCGGGGGAAATAATTCACCCCTCCACTTT,CASSLAGGNNSPLHF
TRBJ2-3,-,TRBD1,TRBV4-2,TGTGCCAGCAGCCGCCGGGACAGGGGAATAGATACGCAGTATTTT,CASSRRDRGIDTQYF
TRBJ2-6,-,TRBD1,TRBV19,TGTGCCAGTAGTATGGGGACAGGGGTTGGGGCCAACGTCCTGACTTTC,CASSMGTGVGANVLTF
TRBJ2-7,-,TRBD2,TRBV5-1,TGCGCCAGCAGCTTGGGGGGGGGGACCTCTAACGAGCAGTACTTC,CASSLGGGTSNEQYF